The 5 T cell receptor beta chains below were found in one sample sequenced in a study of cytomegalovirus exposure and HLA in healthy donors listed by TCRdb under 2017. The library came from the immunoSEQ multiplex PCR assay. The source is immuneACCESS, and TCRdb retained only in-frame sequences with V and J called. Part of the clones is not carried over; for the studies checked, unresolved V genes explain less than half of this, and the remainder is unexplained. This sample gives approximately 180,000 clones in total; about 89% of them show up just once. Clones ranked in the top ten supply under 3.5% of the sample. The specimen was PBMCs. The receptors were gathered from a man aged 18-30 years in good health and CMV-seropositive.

The DNA for the CDR3 is TGTGCCAGCAGCTTACGGGAGAACACTGAAGCTTTCTTT. Its protein product is CASSLRENTEAFF. The chain has TRBV7-9 and TRBJ1-1; D is unresolved. CDR1 is SEHNR, CDR2 FQNEAQ, per germline (reference sequence). V dropped 2 bases and J dropped 1 base, with 5 bases sitting between them. CDR3 size: 13 residues. The full variable domain, with the rest looked up from reference TRBV7-9 and TRBJ1-1, is DTGVSQNPRHKITKRGQNVTFRCDPISEHNRLYWYRQTLGQGPEFLTYFQNEAQLEKSRLLSDRFSAERPKGSFSTLEIQRTEQGDSAMYLCASSLRENTEAFFGQGTRLTVV.

The CDR3 DNA reads as TGTGCCAGCAGTACAAAAACCCGGGGGGGGTACTTC. Translating gives CASSTKTRGGYF. The rearrangement links TRBV28 to TRBJ2-7; 8 bases agree with TRBD2. After removal of 5 bases from V and 12 bases from J, the junction contained 9 bases not matched to a gene. The CDR3 covers 12 residues. Germline CDR1 MDHEN, CDR2 SYDVKM.

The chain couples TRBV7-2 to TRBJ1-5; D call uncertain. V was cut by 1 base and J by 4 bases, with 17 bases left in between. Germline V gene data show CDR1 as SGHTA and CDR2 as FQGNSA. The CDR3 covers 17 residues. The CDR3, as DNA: TGTGCCAGCAGCTTAGACTGGTTGGGGTCGGGGAATCAGCCCCAGCATTTT. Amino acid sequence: CASSLDWLGSGNQPQHF.

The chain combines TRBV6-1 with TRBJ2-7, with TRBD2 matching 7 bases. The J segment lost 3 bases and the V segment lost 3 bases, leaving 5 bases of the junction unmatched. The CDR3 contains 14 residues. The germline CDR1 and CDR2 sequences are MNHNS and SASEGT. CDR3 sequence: CASSEGGFYYEQYF. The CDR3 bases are TGTGCCAGCAGTGAGGGGGGGTTTTACTACGAGCAGTACTTC.

The CDR3 spells CASSAEGAGVEQYF. CDR3 nucleotide sequence: TGTGCCAGCAGTGCGGAAGGGGCGGGAGTCGAGCAGTACTTC. The chain joins TRBV2 to TRBJ2-7, with 7 bases aligning to TRBD2. V was clipped by 4 bases and J by 6 bases; unmatched bases: 9. CDR3 length equals 14 residues. The germline CDR1 and CDR2 sequences are SNHLY and FYNNEI. Filled out from reference TRBV2 and TRBJ2-7, the complete variable domain reads EPEVTQTPSHQVTQMGQEVILRCVPISNHLYFYWYRQILGQKVEFLVSFYNNEISEKSEIFDDQFSVERPDGSNFTLKIRSTKLEDSAMYFCASSAEGAGVEQYFGPGTRLTVT.